This T cell receptor beta chain was documented in a study of cytomegalovirus exposure and HLA in healthy donors. Whole-study context: The study's early data release held about 85 million unique TCRs from HLA-typed donors. Among the roughly 400 genotyped donors, around 81% were placed in the Caucasian-associated ancestry cluster. General study findings and limits: Analysis performed later found 16,951 TCR beta sequences associated with HLA alleles at 0.05 false discovery rate.

V was pared by 2 bases and J by 4 bases, with 17 bases between. The CDR3 loop spans 16 amino acids. Germline values: CDR1 SEHNR, CDR2 FQNEAQ (reference sequence). The PCR ran on 60 Vbeta and 13 Jbeta primers. Clones were read by immunoSEQ multiplex PCR, and TCRdb kept only the in-frame ones, dropping some. Of around 120,000 clones in the sample, 80% to 90% are singletons; the top ten hold around 11%. Notes on this clone: The antigen remains undetermined.

The TCR sequence derives from a male donor in good health and CMV-seropositive. V and J are TRBV7-9 and TRBJ1-1; weak D call: TRBD1 (5 bases). Sequenced sample: PBMCs. Here the CDR3 reads CASSLSPLGGSTEAFF. CDR3 sequence (DNA): TGTGCCAGCAGCTTAAGTCCCCTGGGGGGAAGCACTGAAGCTTTCTTT.